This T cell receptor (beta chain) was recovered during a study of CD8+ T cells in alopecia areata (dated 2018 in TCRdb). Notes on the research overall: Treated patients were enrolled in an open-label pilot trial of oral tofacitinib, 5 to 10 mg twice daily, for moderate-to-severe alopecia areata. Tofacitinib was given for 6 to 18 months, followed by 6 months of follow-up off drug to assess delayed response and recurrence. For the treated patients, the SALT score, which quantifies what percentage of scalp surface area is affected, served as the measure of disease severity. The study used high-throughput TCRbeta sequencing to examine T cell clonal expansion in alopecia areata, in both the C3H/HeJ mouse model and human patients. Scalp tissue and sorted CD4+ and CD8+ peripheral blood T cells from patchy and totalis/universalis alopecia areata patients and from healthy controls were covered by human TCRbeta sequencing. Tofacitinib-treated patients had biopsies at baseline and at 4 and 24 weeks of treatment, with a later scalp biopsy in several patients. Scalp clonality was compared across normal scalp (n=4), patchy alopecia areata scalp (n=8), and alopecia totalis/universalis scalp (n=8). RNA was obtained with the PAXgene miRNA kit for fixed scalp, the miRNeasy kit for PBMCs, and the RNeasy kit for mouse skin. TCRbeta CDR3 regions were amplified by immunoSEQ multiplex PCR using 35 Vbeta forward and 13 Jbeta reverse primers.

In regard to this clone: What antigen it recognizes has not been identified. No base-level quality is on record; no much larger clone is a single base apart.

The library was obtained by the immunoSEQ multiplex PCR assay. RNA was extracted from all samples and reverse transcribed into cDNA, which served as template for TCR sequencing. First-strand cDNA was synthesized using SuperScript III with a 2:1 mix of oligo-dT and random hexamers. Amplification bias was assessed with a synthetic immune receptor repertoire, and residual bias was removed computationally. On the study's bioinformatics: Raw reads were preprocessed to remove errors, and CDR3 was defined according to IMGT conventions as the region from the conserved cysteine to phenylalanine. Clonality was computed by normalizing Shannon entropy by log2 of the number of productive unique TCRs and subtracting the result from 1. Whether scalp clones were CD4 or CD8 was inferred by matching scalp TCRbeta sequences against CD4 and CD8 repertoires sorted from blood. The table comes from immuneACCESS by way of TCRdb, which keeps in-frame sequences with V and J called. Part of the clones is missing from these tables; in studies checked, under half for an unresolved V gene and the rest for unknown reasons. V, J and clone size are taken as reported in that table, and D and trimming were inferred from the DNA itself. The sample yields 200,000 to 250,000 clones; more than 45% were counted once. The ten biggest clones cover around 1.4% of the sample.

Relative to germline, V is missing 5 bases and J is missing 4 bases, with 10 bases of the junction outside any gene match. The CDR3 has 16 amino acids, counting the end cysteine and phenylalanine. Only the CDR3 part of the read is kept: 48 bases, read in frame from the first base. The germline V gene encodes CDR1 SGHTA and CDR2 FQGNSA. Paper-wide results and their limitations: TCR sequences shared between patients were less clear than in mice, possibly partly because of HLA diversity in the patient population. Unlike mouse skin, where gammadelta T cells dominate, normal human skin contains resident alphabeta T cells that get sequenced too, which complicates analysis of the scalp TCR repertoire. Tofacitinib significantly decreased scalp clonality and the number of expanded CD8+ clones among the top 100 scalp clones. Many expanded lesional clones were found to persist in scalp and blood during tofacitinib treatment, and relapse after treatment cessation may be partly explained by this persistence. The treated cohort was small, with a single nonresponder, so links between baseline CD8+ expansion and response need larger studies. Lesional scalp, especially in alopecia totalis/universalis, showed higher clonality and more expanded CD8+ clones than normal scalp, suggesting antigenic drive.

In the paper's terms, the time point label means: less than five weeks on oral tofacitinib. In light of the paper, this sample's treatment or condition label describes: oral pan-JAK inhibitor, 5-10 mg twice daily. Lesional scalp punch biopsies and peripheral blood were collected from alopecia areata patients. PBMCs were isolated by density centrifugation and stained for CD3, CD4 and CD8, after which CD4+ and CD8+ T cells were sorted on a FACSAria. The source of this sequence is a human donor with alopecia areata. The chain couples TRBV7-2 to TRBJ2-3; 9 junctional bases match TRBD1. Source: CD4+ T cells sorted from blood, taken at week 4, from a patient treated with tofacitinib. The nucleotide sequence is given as TGTGCCAGCAGCCCCAGACAGGGGGGCACGTCAGATACGCAGTATTTT. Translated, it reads CASSPRQGGTSDTQYF.